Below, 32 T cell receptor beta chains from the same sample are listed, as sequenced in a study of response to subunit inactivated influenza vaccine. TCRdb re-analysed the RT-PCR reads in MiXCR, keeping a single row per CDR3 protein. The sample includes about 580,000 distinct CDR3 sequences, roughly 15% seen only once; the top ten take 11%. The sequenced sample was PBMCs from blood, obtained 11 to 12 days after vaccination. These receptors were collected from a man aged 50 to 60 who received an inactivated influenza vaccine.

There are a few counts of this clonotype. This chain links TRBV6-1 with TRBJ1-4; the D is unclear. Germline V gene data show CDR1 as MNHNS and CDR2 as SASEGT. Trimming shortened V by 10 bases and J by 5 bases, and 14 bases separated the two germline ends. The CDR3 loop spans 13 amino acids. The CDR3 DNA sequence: TGTGCCACCGCAGAGTACCTAAATGAAAAACTGTTTTTT. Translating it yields CATAEYLNEKLFF.

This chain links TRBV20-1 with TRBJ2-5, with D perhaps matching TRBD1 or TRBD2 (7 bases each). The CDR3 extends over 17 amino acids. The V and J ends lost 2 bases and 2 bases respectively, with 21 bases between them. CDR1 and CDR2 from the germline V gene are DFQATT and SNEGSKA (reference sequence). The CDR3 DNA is TGCAGTGCTAGACCCACCGACAGGGCGGGAGTGCAAGAGACCCAGTACTTC. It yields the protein CSARPTDRAGVQETQYF.

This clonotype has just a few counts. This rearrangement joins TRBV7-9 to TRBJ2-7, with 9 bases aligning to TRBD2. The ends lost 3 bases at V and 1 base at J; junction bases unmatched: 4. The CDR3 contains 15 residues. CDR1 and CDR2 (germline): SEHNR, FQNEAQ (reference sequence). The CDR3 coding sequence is TGTGCCAGCAGCTTGCTAGCGGGGCCTTCCTACGAGCAGTACTTC. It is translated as CASSLLAGPSYEQYF.

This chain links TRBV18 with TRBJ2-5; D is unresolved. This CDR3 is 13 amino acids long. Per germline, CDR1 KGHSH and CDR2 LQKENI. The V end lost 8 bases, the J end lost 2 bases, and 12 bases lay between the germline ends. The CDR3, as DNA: TGTGCCAGCGCAACGTGGGATCAAGAGACCCAGTACTTC. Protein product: CASATWDQETQYF.

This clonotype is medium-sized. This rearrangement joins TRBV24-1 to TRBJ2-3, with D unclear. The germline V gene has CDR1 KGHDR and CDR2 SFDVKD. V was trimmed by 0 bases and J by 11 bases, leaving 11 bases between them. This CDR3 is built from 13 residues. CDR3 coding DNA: TGTGCCACCAGTGATTTGACCACAAGCAAGCAGTATTTT. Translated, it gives CATSDLTTSKQYF.

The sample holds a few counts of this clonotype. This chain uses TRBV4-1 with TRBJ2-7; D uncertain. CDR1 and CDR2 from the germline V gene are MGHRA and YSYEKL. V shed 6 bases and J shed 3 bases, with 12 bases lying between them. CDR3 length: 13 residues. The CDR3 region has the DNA TGCGCCAGCAGTCAGTGGCTACTCTACGAGCAGTACTTC. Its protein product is CASSQWLLYEQYF.

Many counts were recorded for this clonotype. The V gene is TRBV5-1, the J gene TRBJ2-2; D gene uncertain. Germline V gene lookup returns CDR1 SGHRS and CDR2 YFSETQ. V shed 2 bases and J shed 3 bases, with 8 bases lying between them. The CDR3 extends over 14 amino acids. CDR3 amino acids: CASSLGLDTGELFF. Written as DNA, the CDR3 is TGCGCCAGCAGCTTAGGCCTCGACACCGGGGAGCTGTTTTTT.

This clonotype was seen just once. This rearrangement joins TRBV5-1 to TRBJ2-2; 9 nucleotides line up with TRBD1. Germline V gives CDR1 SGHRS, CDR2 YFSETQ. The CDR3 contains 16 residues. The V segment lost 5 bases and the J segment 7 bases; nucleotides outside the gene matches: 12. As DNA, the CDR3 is TGCGCCAGCAGTTCCAACCCGGGACAGGGCGTCGGGGAGCTGTTTTTT. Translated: CASSSNPGQGVGELFF. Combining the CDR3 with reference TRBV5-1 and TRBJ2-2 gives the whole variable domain KAGVTQTPRYLIKTRGQQVTLSCSPISGHRSVSWYQQTPGQGLQFLFEYFSETQRNKGNFPGRFSGRQFSNSRSEMNVSTLELGDSALYLCASSSNPGQGVGELFFGEGSRLTVL.

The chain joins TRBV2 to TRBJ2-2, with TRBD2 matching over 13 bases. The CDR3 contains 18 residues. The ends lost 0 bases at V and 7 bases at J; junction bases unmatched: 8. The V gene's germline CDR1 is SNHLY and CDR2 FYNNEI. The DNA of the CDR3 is TGTGCCAGCAGTGAAGCGCCTGGGGGACTAGCGGGAATCGGGGAGCTGTTTTTT. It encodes CASSEAPGGLAGIGELFF.

CDR3 amino acids: CASSLNSFGELFF. CDR3 nucleotide sequence: TGTGCCAGCAGCTTAAATTCCTTCGGGGAGCTGTTTTTT. V and J are TRBV11-1 and TRBJ2-2; D uncertain. The CDR3 loop spans 13 amino acids. V shed 2 bases and J shed 7 bases, with 8 bases lying between them. CDR1 and CDR2 (germline): SGHAT, FQDESV (reference sequence).

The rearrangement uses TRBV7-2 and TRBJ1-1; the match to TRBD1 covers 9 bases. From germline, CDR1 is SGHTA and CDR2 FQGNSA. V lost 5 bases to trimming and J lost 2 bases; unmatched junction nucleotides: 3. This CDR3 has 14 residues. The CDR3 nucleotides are TGTGCCAGCAGCGGCACAGGGGGCAACACTGAAGCTTTCTTT. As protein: CASSGTGGNTEAFF.

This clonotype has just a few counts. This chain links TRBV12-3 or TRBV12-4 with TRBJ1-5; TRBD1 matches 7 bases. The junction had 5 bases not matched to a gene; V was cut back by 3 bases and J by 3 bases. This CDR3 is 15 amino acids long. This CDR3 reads CASSLNRGVNQPQHF. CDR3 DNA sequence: TGTGCCAGCAGTTTGAACAGGGGCGTCAATCAGCCCCAGCATTTT.

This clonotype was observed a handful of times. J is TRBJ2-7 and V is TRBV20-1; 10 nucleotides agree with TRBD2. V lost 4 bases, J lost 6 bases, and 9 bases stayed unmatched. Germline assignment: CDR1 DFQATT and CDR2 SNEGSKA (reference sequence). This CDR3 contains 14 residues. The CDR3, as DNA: TGCAGTGCTACCTTAGCGGGAGGCTTAAGCGAGCAGTACTTC. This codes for CSATLAGGLSEQYF.

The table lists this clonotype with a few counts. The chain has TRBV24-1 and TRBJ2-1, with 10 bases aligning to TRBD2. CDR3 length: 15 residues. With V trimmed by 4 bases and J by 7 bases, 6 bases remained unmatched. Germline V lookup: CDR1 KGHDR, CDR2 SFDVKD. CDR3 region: CATSEYLAGANEQFF. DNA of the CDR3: TGTGCCACCAGTGAGTATCTAGCGGGAGCGAATGAGCAGTTCTTC.

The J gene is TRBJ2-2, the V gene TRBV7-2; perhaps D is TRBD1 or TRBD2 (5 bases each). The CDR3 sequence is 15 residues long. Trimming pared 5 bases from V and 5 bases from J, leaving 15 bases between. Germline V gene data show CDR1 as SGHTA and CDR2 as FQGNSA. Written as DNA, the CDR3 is TGTGCCAGCAGCCCCCCGGGGCCTGAAACCGGGGAGCTGTTTTTT. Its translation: CASSPPGPETGELFF.

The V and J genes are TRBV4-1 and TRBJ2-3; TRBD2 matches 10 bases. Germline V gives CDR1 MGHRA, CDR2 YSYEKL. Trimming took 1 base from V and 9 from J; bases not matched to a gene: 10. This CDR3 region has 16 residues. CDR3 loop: CASSQGPSGGAETQYF. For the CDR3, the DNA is TGCGCCAGCAGCCAAGGCCCCAGCGGGGGGGCGGAAACGCAGTATTTT.

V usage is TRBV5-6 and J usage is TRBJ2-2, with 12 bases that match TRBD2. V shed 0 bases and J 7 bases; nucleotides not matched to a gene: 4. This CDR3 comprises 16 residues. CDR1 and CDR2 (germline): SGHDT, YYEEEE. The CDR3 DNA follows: TGTGCCAGCAGCTTGGGACTAGCGGGAGTTCGCGGGGAGCTGTTTTTT. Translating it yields CASSLGLAGVRGELFF.

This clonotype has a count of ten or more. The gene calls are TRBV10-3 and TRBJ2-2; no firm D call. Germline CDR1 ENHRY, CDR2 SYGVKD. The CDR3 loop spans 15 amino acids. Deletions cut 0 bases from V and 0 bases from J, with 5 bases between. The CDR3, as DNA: TGTGCCATCAGTGAGTCGACGTCGAACACCGGGGAGCTGTTTTTT. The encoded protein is CAISESTSNTGELFF.

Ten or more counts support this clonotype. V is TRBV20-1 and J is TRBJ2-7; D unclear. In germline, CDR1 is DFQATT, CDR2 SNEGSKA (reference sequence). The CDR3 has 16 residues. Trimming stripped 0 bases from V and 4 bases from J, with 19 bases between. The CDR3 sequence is CSARDLAGLLGYEQYF. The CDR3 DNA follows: TGCAGTGCTAGAGATCTGGCCGGCCTCTTGGGGTACGAGCAGTACTTC.

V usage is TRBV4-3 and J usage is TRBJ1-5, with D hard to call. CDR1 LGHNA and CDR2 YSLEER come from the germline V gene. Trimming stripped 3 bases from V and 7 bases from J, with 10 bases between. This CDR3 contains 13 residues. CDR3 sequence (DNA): TGCGCCAGCAGCCAGCACCCCGGACAGCCCCAGCATTTT. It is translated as CASSQHPGQPQHF.

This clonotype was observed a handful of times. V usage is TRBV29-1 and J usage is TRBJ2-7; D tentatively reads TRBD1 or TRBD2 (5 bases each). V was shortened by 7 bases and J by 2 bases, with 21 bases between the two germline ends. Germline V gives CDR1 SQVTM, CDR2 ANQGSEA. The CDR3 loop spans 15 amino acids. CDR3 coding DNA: TGCAGCGCTCGCCTTGGGGGTCCTCGAACCTACGAGCAGTACTTC. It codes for CSARLGGPRTYEQYF.

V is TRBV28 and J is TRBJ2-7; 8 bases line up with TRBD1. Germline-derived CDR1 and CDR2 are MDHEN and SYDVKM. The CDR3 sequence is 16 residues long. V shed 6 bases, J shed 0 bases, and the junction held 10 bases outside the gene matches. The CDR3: CASSQIGQGSSYEQYF. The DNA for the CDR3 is TGTGCCAGCAGCCAAATCGGACAGGGTAGCTCCTACGAGCAGTACTTC.

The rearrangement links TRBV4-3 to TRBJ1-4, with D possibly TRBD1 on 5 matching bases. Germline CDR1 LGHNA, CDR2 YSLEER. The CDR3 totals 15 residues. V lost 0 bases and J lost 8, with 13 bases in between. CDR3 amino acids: CASSQESRVGEKLFF. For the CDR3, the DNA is TGCGCCAGCAGCCAAGAGAGCAGGGTGGGCGAAAAACTGTTTTTT.

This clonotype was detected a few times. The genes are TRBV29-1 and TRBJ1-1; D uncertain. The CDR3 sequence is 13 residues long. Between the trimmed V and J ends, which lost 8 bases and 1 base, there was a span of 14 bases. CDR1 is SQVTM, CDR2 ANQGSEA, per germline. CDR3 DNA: TGCAGCACCAAGCTAGAACCGAACACTGAAGCTTTCTTT. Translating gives CSTKLEPNTEAFF. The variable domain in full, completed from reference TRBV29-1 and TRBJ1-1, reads SAVISQKPSRDICQRGTSLTIQCQVDSQVTMMFWYRQQPGQSLTLIATANQGSEATYESGFVIDKFPISRPNLTFSTLTVSNMSPEDSSIYLCSTKLEPNTEAFFGQGTRLTVV.

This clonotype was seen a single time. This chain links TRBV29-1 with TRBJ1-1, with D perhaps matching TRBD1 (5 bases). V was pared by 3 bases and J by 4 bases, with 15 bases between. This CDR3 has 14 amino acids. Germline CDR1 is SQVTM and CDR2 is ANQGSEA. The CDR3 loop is CSVDSRLGGTEAFF. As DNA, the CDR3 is TGCAGCGTTGACTCTCGATTGGGGGGCACTGAAGCTTTCTTT.

CDR3 loop: CATSTTANYGYTF. The CDR3 region has the DNA TGTGCCACCAGTACGACAGCTAACTATGGCTACACCTTC. This chain joins TRBV24-1 and TRBJ1-2, with a weak D call TRBD1 (5 bases). This CDR3 region has 13 residues. Germline assignment: CDR1 KGHDR and CDR2 SFDVKD. Trimming left V 6 bases short and J 0 bases short, with 7 bases between.

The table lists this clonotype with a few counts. CDR3 residues: CASRQGRGGDEQFF. The CDR3 DNA is TGTGCCAGCAGACAAGGGCGGGGTGGGGATGAGCAGTTCTTC. J is TRBJ2-1 and V is TRBV7-3; D might be TRBD2 (6 bases). V gave up 6 bases and J gave up 8 bases, with 17 bases separating them. From germline, CDR1 is SGHTA and CDR2 FQGTGA. This CDR3 is 14 amino acids long.

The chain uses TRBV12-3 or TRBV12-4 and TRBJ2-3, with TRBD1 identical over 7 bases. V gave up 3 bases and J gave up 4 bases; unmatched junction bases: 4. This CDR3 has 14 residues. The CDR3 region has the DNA TGTGCCAGCAGTTTCGGACAGGAATCAGATACGCAGTATTTT. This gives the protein CASSFGQESDTQYF.

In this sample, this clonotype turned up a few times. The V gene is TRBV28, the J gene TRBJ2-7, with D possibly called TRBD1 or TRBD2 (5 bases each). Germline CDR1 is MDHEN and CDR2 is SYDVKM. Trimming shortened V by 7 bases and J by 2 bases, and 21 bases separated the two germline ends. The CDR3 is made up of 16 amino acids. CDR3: CASTPPAGTAAYEQYF. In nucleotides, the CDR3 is TGTGCCAGCACCCCCCCAGCCGGGACGGCAGCCTACGAGCAGTACTTC.

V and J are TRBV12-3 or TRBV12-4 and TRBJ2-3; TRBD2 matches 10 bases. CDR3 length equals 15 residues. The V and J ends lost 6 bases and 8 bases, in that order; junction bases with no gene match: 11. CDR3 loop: CASSPLAGVPTTQYF. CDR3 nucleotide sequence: TGTGCCAGCAGCCCCCTAGCGGGGGTTCCCACTACGCAGTATTTT.

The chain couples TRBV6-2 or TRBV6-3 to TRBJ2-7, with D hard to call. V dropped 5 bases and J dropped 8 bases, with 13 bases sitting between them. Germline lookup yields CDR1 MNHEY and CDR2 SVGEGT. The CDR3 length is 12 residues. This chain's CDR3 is CASSDPLRQQYF. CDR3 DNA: TGTGCCAGCAGTGACCCCCTGAGACAGCAGTACTTC.

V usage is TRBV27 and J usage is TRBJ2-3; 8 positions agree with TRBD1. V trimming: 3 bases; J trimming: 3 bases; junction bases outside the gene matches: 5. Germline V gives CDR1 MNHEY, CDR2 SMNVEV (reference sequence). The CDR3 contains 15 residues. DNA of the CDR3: TGTGCCAGCAGTTTCTGGACAGGGTCAACAGATACGCAGTATTTT. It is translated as CASSFWTGSTDTQYF.